The T cell receptor (beta chain) under discussion was sequenced for a study of OX40 agonist ivuxolimab in advanced cancers. The overall study: Patients received ivuxolimab, an agonistic anti-OX40 (CD134) antibody.

Sequencing used immunoSEQ multiplex PCR; TCRdb keeps in-frame clones, though not all of them. This sample has about 95,000 clones, with around 85% found just once. The length of the CDR3 is 17 residues. J gave up 0 bases and V 2 bases, and 5 bases lay outside the gene matches. Germline CDR1 and CDR2: SEHNR and FQNEAQ (reference sequence). This material consisted of CD4+ or CD8+ T cells sorted from blood, taken in a trial of the OX40 agonist ivuxolimab. The chain uses TRBV7-9 and TRBJ2-1; TRBD2 aligns across 9 bases. This clonotype was obtained from an adult with an advanced solid tumor such as melanoma, head and neck, liver or kidney cancer. CDR3 coding DNA: TGTGCCAGCAGCTTATTGGGTAGCGGGAGCTCCTACAATGAGCAGTTCTTC. It translates to CASSLLGSGSSYNEQFF.